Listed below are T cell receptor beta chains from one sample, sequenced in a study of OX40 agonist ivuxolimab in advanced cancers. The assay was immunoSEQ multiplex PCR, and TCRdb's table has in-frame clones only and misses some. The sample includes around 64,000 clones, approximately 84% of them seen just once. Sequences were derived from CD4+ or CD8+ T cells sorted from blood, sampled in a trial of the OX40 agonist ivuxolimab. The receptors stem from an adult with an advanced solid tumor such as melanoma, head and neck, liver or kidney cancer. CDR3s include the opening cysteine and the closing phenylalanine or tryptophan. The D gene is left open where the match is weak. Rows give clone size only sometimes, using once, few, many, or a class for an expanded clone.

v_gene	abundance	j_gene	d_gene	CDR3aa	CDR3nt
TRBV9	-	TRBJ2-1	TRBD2	CASSVGLAERGDEQFF	TGTGCCAGCAGCGTAGGACTAGCGGAGAGAGGCGATGAGCAGTTCTTC
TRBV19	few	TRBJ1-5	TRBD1	CASSTGQTGGREPQHF	TGTGCCAGTAGTACCGGGCAGACAGGGGGAAGGGAGCCCCAGCATTTT
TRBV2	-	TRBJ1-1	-	CASSLQGTVNTEAFF	TGTGCCAGCAGTTTGCAAGGAACCGTCAACACTGAAGCTTTCTTT
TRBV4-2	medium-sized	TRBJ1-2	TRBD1	CASSQDKGAEGYTF	TGTGCCAGCAGCCAAGATAAGGGGGCTGAAGGCTACACCTTC
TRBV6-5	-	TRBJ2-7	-	CASSPQKGSYEQYF	TGTGCCAGCAGTCCTCAAAAAGGGTCCTACGAGCAGTACTTC
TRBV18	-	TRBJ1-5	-	CASSSGTQNQPQHF	TGTGCCAGCTCGTCCGGGACCCAGAATCAGCCCCAGCATTTT
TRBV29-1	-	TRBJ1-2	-	CSVLQGAYTF	TGCAGCGTTCTACAGGGTGCCTACACCTTC
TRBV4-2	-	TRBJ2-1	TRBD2	CASTPISGRGLNEQFF	TGTGCCAGCACCCCGATTAGCGGGAGGGGACTCAATGAGCAGTTCTTC
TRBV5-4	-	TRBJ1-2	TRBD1	CASSLGTGPGYTF	TGTGCCAGCAGCTTGGGGACAGGGCCCGGCTACACCTTC
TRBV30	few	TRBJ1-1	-	CAWSNIRGAEPEAFF	TGTGCCTGGAGTAATATCAGGGGCGCCGAACCTGAAGCTTTCTTT
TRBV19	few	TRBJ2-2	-	CASSIPVPIKPSNTGELFF	TGTGCCAGTAGTATCCCCGTACCAATCAAACCATCGAACACCGGGGAGCTGTTTTTT
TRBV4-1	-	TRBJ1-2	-	CASSQDIGRQGGIYGYTF	TGCGCCAGCAGCCAAGATATAGGAAGGCAGGGTGGGATCTATGGCTACACCTTC
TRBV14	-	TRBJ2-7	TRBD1	CASSQFPLDRGHAYEQYF	TGTGCCAGCAGCCAATTTCCCCTCGACAGGGGGCATGCCTACGAGCAGTACTTC
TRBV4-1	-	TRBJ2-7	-	CASSQDELVGLYEQYF	TGCGCCAGCAGCCAAGACGAACTCGTGGGTCTCTACGAGCAGTACTTC
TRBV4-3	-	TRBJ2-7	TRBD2	CASSQDLAGGTYEQYF	TGCGCCAGCAGCCAAGATTTAGCGGGGGGGACCTACGAGCAGTACTTC
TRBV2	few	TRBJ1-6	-	CASSKNQGTNSPLHF	TGTGCCAGCAGTAAAAATCAGGGGACTAATTCACCCCTCCACTTT
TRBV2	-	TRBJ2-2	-	CASSELRQANTGELFF	TGTGCCAGCAGTGAATTAAGGCAGGCGAACACCGGGGAGCTGTTTTTT
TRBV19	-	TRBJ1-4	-	CASSISTNEKLFF	TGTGCCAGTAGTATCTCGACTAATGAAAAACTGTTTTTT
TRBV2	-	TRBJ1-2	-	CAATVAAVRGYTF	TGTGCAGCGACGGTGGCCGCGGTGCGCGGCTACACCTTC
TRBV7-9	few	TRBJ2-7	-	CASSLVRHPYEQYF	TGTGCCAGCAGCTTGGTTAGACACCCCTACGAGCAGTACTTC
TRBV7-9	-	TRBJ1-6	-	CASSLVGNNSPLHF	TGTGCCAGCAGCTTAGTTGGGAATAATTCACCCCTCCACTTT
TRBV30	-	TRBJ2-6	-	CASGRGKTPGANVLTF	TGTGCCTCGGGCAGGGGTAAGACCCCCGGGGCCAACGTCCTGACTTTC
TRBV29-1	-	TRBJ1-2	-	CSVASHLREQSYTF	TGCAGCGTTGCTAGCCACCTAAGGGAGCAGAGCTACACCTTC
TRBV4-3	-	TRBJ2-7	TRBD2	CASSQGLAPYEQYF	TGCGCCAGCAGCCAAGGACTAGCTCCCTACGAGCAGTACTTC
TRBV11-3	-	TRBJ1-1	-	CASSGRKGWGDTEAFF	TGTGCCAGCAGCGGCCGGAAAGGCTGGGGGGACACTGAAGCTTTCTTT
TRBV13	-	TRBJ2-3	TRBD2	CASSLRTSGASDTQYF	TGTGCCAGCAGCTTAAGGACTAGCGGGGCTTCAGATACGCAGTATTTT
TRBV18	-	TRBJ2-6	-	CASSWDVGSGANVLTF	TGTGCCAGCTCATGGGACGTTGGCTCTGGGGCCAACGTCCTGACTTTC
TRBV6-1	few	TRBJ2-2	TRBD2	CASSDPAGTNTGELFF	TGTGCCAGCAGTGACCCAGCGGGGACGAACACCGGGGAGCTGTTTTTT
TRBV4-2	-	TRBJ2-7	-	CASSQIQGSYEQYF	TGTGCCAGCAGCCAAATACAGGGCTCCTACGAGCAGTACTTC
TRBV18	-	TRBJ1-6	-	CASSPVPGSSSYNSPLHF	TGTGCCAGCTCACCAGTTCCGGGCTCAAGCTCCTATAATTCACCCCTCCACTTT
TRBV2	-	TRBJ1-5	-	CASSGNNQPQHF	TGTGCCAGCAGTGGGAACAATCAGCCCCAGCATTTT
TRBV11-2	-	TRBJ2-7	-	CASSSPVGEQYF	TGTGCCAGCAGCTCCCCCGTGGGGGAGCAGTACTTC
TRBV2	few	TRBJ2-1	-	CASSSSTVNEQFF	TGTGCCAGCAGCTCTAGTACCGTCAATGAGCAGTTCTTC
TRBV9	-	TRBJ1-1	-	CASSGSRQGGGPLNTEAFF	TGTGCCAGCAGCGGCAGTCGTCAGGGCGGGGGCCCCTTGAACACTGAAGCTTTCTTT
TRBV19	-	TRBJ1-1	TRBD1	CASRAGRGLGGTEAFF	TGTGCCAGTAGGGCGGGCAGGGGGCTTGGTGGCACTGAAGCTTTCTTT
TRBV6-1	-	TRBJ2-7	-	CASTERYEQYF	TGTGCCAGCACCGAAAGGTACGAGCAGTACTTC
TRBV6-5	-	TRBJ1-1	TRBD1	CASSYVGQGGRTEAFF	TGTGCCAGCAGTTACGTCGGACAGGGGGGACGCACTGAAGCTTTCTTT
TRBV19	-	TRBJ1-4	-	CASSIVPGVNEKLFF	TGTGCCAGTAGTATAGTTCCAGGGGTAAATGAAAAACTGTTTTTT
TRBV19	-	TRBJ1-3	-	CASRRRDGPIYF	TGTGCCAGTAGGCGCCGGGATGGTCCCATATATTTT
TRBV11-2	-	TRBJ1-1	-	CASSFPNTEAFF	TGTGCCAGCAGCTTTCCGAACACTGAAGCTTTCTTT
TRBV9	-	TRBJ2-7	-	CARDSYEQYF	TGTGCCAGGGACAGCTACGAGCAGTACTTC
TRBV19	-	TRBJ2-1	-	CASSIRGREVEQFF	TGTGCCAGTAGTATTCGGGGGCGCGAGGTTGAGCAGTTCTTC